This TCR beta chain was profiled in a study of T cells in Graves' hyperthyroidism and ophthalmopathy (dated by TCRdb to between 2019 and 2020). General notes on the study: Peripheral blood was sampled at the time of initial diagnosis, prior to any treatment. For training and testing, the 100 or so patients in the discovery cohort were randomly divided in a 7:3 ratio. TCR V-J signatures able to tell the groups apart were searched for in a discovery cohort of some 97 patients, of whom around 42 had Graves' ophthalmopathy and around 58 had stable Graves' hyperthyroidism. Thyroid tissue and blood T-cell repertoires from six Graves' hyperthyroidism patients were also compared in the study. Prospective prediction of ophthalmopathy was tested in an independent validation cohort of approximately 18 hyperthyroidism patients and 15 to 17 patients who later progressed to ophthalmopathy. The paper describes TCR Vbeta CDR3 sequencing of 130 to 150 peripheral blood samples, made up of under 50 ophthalmopathy patients, roughly 75 hyperthyroidism patients and 17 progressor patients. After blood sampling, hyperthyroidism patients were treated with methimazole at a starting dose of 30 mg daily, and ophthalmopathy patients were treated with high-dose intravenous methylprednisolone.

The TCR beta CDR3 regions were amplified from RNA transcripts. For the first round of RT-PCR on the TCR CDR3, the HTBI primer set was used together with the Qiagen OneStep RT-PCR kit. Libraries were constructed in a second round of multiplex PCR, after which size selection and purification were carried out. Libraries were sequenced paired-end with 100 bp reads on an Illumina HiSeq2000. Concerning the study's data processing: SOAPnuke was used to process the raw data, removing reads that contained adapters or uncalled bases, had a mean Phred below 15, or lacked an exact match to the constant primer or identifier. High-quality paired reads were merged with COPE v1.2.5, and unique nucleotide sequences were defined as clonotypes. MiTCR v1.1 was used to align the clonotypes against IMGT TRBV, TRBD and TRBJ reference segments. The analysis was restricted to V-J combinations with a frequency above 0.0001, which together covered 99% to 99.2% of the repertoires. A TCS score was defined as the ratio of F50 (clonal expansion) to E x V (chaos), with BLOSUM62-based TCRdist applied between CDR3 peptides within each V-J. Welch's t-statistics and random forest reduced some 510 V-J features to about 12, which were used in a naive Bayes classifier (R e1071). The public reads were reanalyzed by TCRdb: fastp trimming at Q25, MiXCR alignment, in-frame beta chains only. Each entry is one CDR3 protein sequence, shown with its most common DNA and genes. The V and J calls here are based on TCRdb, not the publication. This sample holds approximately 520,000 distinct CDR3 sequences; around 21% were observed only once. Together, the top ten hold around 27% of the sample.

Results and caveats for the whole study, not just this receptor: A model built on a 13 V-J signature distinguished ophthalmopathy from stable hyperthyroidism, reaching roughly 88% sensitivity and 81% to 83% specificity in cross-validation and 80%/75% in testing. In validation, the model predicted progression to ophthalmopathy a median of roughly 6.5 months before onset, with 70% to 71% sensitivity and roughly 73% specificity. Sample size was not statistically predetermined, and blinding of investigators to group allocation was not performed. Most expanded thyroid clonotypes (frequency above 0.001) were also detected in blood, a finding suggesting that blood repertoires may reflect thyroid immune responses.

Stable Graves' hyperthyroidism was defined as the absence of progression to ophthalmopathy over 18 months of follow-up. Hyperthyroidism patients were aged 18 to 65 years and newly diagnosed, with disease duration of less than 2 months. Exclusion was applied to patients with uncontrolled infections, other autoimmune diseases, pregnancy or lactation. Diagnoses were established on the basis of clinical symptoms, serum thyroxine and TRAb, thyroid ultrasound, and orbital computed tomography. Ficoll-Paque density gradient centrifugation was used to isolate PBMCs from under 11 ml of fresh peripheral blood. Trizol reagent was used to extract total RNA, and RNA quality was then checked on an Agilent 2100 Bioanalyzer. This clonotype was seen many times. Its antigen remains unidentified. Base qualities are not at hand, and no much larger clone is one base apart. This sequence originates from a man between 18 and 29 years old with Graves' hyperthyroidism. Material: blood.

CDR3 reads: CASSAAGQGANTGELFF. The DNA sequence follows: TGTGCCAGCAGTGCCGCCGGACAGGGGGCTAACACCGGGGAGCTGTTTTTT. This receptor chain uses TRBV6-1 and TRBJ2-2, with 11 bases matching TRBD1. The germline V gene yields MNHNS for CDR1 and SASEGT for CDR2. For this chain, trimming is 4 bases at the V end and 2 bases at the J end, and the number of junction bases without a gene match is 6. Spanning cysteine to phenylalanine, the CDR3 consists of 17 amino acids. Only the CDR3 DNA stays, 51 bases, in frame from base 1.